The clone carrying this T cell receptor beta chain was seen only once. The data were taken from a study of blood T cell repertoires in COVID-19. Study summary: Samples taken during acute and convalescent COVID-19 were collected in the United States, Italy and Spain.

Produced via immunoSEQ multiplex PCR; TCRdb's table is partial and in-frame only. The sample yields tens of thousands of clones, over 85% seen once. The CDR3 is 17 amino acids. Germline CDR1 is SGHAT and CDR2 is FQNNGV. V lost 0 bases and J lost 2; bases outside the gene matches: 9. The V gene is TRBV11-2, the J gene TRBJ1-1; TRBD1 aligns across 7 bases. Sample: peripheral blood. The receptor's source is a woman older than 75 with active or convalescent COVID-19. Written as DNA, the CDR3 is TGTGCCAGCAGCTTAGAAGGAGAGGGGGCAGGAAACACTGAAGCTTTCTTT. It yields the protein CASSLEGEGAGNTEAFF.